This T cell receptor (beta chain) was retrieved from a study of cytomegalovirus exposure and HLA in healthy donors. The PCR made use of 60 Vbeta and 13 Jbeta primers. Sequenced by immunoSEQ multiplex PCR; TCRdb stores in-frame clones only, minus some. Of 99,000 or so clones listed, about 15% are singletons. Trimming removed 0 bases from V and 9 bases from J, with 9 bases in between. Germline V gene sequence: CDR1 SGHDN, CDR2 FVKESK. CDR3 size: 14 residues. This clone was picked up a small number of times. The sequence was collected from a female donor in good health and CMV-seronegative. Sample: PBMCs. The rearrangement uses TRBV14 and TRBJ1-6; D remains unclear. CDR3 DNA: TGTGCCAGCAGCCAAGAGAGCGGACGTTCACCCCTCCACTTT. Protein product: CASSQESGRSPLHF.